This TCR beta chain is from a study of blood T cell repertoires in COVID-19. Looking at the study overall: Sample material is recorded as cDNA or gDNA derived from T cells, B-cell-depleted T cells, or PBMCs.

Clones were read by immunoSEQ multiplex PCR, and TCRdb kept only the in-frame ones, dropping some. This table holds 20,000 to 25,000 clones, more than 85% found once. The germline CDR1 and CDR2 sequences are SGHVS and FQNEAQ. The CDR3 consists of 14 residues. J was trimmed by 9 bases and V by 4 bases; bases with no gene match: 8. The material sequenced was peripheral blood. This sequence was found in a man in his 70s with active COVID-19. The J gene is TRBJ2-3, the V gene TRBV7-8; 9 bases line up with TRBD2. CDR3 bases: TGTGCCAGCAGCTCTCTAGCGGGGAGCGACACGCAGTATTTT. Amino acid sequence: CASSSLAGSDTQYF.